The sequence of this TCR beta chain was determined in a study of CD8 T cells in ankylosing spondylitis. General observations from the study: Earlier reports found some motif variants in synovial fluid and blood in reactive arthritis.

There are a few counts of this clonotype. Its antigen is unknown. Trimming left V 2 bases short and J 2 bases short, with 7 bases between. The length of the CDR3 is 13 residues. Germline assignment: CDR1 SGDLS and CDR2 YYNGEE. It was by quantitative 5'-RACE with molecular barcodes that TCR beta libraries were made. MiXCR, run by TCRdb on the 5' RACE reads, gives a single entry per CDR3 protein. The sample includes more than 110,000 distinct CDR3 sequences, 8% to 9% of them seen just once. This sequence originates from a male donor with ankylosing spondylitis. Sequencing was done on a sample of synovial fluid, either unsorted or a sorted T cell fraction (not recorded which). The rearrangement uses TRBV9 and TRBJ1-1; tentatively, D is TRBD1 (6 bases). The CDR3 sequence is CASSVDSNTEAFF. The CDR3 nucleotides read TGTGCCAGCAGCGTGGACAGCAACACTGAAGCTTTCTTT. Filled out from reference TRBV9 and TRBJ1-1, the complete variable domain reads DSGVTQTPKHLITATGQRVTLRCSPRSGDLSVYWYQQSLDQGLQFLIQYYNGEERAKGNILERFSAQQFPDLHSELNLSSLELGDSALYFCASSVDSNTEAFFGQGTRLTVV.